This T cell receptor (beta chain) emerged from a study of T cells in Graves' hyperthyroidism and ophthalmopathy. Germline assignment: CDR1 MNHNS and CDR2 SASEGT. V lost 6 bases, J lost 7 bases, and 22 bases lay in between. CDR3 length equals 15 residues. This clonotype was counted a few times. Amplification of TCR beta CDR3 regions used RNA as the template. The HTBI primer set was used in a first-round RT-PCR of the TCR CDR3. Each CDR3 protein is one row after TCRdb ran MiXCR on the multiplex PCR reads. The sample records 250,000 to 400,000 distinct CDR3 sequences, approximately 13% being singletons. The chain links TRBV6-1 to TRBJ2-7; tentatively, D is TRBD1 (6 bases). This TCR was sampled from a woman aged 40 to 50 with Graves' ophthalmopathy. Sequencing used blood. Here the CDR3 DNA reads TGTGCCAGCAGCGAATTACAGGGTAGTCTACGAGAGCAGTACTTC. This translates into CASSELQGSLREQYF.